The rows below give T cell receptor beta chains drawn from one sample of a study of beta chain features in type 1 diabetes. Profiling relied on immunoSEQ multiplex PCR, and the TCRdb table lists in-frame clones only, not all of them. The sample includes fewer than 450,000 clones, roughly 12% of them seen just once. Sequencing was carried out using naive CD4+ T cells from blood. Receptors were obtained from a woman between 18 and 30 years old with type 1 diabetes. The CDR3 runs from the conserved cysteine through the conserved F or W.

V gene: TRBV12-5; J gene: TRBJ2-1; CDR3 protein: CASRAGDSYNEQFF
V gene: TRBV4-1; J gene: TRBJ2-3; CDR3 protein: CASTQTAGAADTQYF
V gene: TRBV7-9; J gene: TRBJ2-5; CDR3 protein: CASSLRDSQETQYF
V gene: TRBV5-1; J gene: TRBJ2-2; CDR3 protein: CASSLAGGAGGELFF
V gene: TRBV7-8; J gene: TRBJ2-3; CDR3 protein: CASSGRLGDTQYF
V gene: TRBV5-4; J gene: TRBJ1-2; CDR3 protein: CASSSKNTGVGYTF
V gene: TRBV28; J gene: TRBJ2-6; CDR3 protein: CASSQPGLLSGANVLTF
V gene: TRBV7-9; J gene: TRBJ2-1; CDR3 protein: CASDFYNEQFF
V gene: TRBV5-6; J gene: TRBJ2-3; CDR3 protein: CASSLNTGGADTQYF
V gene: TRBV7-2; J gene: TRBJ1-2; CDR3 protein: CASSPPGQIERYTF
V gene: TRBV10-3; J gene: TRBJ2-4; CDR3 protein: CAISGPGQGENIQYF
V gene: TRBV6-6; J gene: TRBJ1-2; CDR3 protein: CASRRGQGTTNYGYTF
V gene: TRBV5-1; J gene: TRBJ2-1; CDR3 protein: CASSLAGRHNEQFF
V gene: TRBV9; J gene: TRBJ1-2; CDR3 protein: CASSVSDRPGYTF
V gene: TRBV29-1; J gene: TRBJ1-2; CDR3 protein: CSVEWDRGNGYTF
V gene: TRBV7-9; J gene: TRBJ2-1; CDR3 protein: CASSLGLAGIDEQFF
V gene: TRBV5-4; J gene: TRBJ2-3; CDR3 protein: CASSLGLAGDTQYF
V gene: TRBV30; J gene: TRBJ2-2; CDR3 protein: CAWGENTGELFF
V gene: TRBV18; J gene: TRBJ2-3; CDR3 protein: CASSPGLADTDTQYF
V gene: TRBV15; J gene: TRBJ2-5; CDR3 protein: CATSRDLGTVKETQYF
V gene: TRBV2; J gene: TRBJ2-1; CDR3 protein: CASSYQQGVYNEQFF
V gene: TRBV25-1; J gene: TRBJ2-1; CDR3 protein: CASKRQGTYNEQFF
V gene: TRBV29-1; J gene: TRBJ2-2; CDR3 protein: CSVGLPNTGELFF
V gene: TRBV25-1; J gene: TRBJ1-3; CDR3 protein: CASTPPGTGGNTIYF
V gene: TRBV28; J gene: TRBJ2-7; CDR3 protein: CASTSSSYEQYF
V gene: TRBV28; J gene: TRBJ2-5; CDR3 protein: CAISPWTGLQETQYF
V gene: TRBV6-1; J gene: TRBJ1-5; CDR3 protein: CASSEYGDQPQHF
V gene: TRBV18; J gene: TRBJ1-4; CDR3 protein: CASSPGTLREKLFF
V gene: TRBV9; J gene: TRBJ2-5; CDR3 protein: CASSVAAQETQYF
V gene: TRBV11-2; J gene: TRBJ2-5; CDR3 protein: CASSLIRETQYF
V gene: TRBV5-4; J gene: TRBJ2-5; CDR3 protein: CASSLSRTSGLLETQYF
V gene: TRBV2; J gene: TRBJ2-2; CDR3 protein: CASEATNTGELFF
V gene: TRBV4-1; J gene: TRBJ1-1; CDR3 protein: CASSQGEPLNTEAFF
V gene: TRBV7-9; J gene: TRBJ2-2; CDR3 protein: CASSLEVLGELFF
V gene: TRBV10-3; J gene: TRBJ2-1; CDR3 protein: CAISPLADNEQFF
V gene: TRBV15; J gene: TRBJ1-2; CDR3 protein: CATSRPGTVNYGYTF